The rows below give T cell receptor beta chains drawn from one sample of a study of CD8 T cells in ankylosing spondylitis. TCRdb re-called the 5' RACE reads through MiXCR, storing one row per CDR3 protein. The table has about 700,000 distinct CDR3 sequences, roughly 19% seen once. Sequencing was done on a sample of blood, either unsorted or a sorted T cell fraction (not recorded which). These receptors were obtained from a male donor with ankylosing spondylitis. The CDR3 runs from the conserved cysteine through the conserved F or W. The D gene is left open where the match is weak. Rows may omit the clone size; those that give it use once, few, many or a size class.

clone_size	d_call	j_call	v_call	cdr3_nt	cdr3_aa
NA	NA	TRBJ2-3	TRBV14	TGTGCCAGCAGCCAAGATTCGTTAACAGATACGCAGTATTTT	CASSQDSLTDTQYF
few	NA	TRBJ1-5	TRBV20-1	TGCAGTGCTAGAGTAGGGGAAGGCAATCAGCCCCAGCATTTT	CSARVGEGNQPQHF
NA	TRBD2	TRBJ2-1	TRBV10-3	TGTGCCATCAGTGTAGCTAGCGGGAGTTCCAATGAGCAGTTCTTC	CAISVASGSSNEQFF
NA	NA	TRBJ2-3	TRBV7-2	TGTGCCAGCAGCCAGCACCAGGAAGATACGCAGTATTTT	CASSQHQEDTQYF
NA	TRBD1	TRBJ2-7	TRBV12-5	TGTGCTAGTGGTCCCGGGACAGGGCATCGCGAGCAGTACTTC	CASGPGTGHREQYF
NA	NA	TRBJ1-4	TRBV7-2	TGTGCCAGCAGCTGGGGGATATGGAATGAAAAACTGTTTTTT	CASSWGIWNEKLFF
NA	TRBD2	TRBJ2-7	TRBV5-1	TGCGCCAGCAGCTTGGGACTGGGACAAGGGACTAGAGAGCAGTACTTC	CASSLGLGQGTREQYF
NA	TRBD2	TRBJ2-3	TRBV10-3	TGTGCCATCAGTGAAGATATAGCGGGGGTGAATACGCAGTATTTT	CAISEDIAGVNTQYF
few	NA	TRBJ2-7	TRBV7-2	TGTGCCAGCGGGGCCCGCTACGAGCAGTACTTC	CASGARYEQYF
NA	NA	TRBJ1-6	TRBV12-3/TRBV12-4	TGTGCCAGCAGAGGGGAATATTCACCCCTCCACTTT	CASRGEYSPLHF
few	TRBD1	TRBJ1-1	TRBV20-1	TGCAGTGCTAGAGATCGGGACAGGCTCCACGCTGAAGCTTTCTTT	CSARDRDRLHAEAFF
few	NA	TRBJ2-7	TRBV6-2/TRBV6-3	TGTGCCAGCGCCCGGGGCAGTTCCTACGAGCAGTACTTC	CASARGSSYEQYF
NA	NA	TRBJ1-1	TRBV4-1	TGCGCCAGCAGCCCCCCGGCGGTCACTGAAGCTTTCTTT	CASSPPAVTEAFF
NA	NA	TRBJ2-1	TRBV5-1	TGCGCCAGCAGCTTAATCGGAGACTCCTACAATGAGCAGTTCTTC	CASSLIGDSYNEQFF
NA	NA	TRBJ2-5	TRBV5-6	TGTGCCAGCAGCTTGGTATTGATTGAGACCCAGTACTTC	CASSLVLIETQYF
few	TRBD1	TRBJ1-1	TRBV7-9	TGTGCCAGCAGCATCGACAGGGAGGCTTTCTTT	CASSIDREAFF
few	NA	TRBJ2-3	TRBV3-1	TGTGCCAGCAGCCAAGCGGCTAGCACAGATACGCAGTATTTT	CASSQAASTDTQYF
NA	TRBD1	TRBJ2-7	TRBV20-1	TGCAGTGCTAGGGGGGGACAGGCAATCTCCTACGAGCAGTACTTC	CSARGGQAISYEQYF
few	TRBD1	TRBJ1-2	TRBV20-1	TGCAGTGCATCGGACAGGGTGGATTCACGTGGCTACACCTTC	CSASDRVDSRGYTF
few	NA	TRBJ2-3	TRBV20-1	TGCAGTGCTAGTTATAGCTCCAGGATGCCTGACACAGATACGCAGTATTTT	CSASYSSRMPDTDTQYF
few	TRBD1	TRBJ1-2	TRBV5-1	TGCGCCAGCAGCTTGGACCCCTCAGGGGGCGTAGCAAGGACCTTC	CASSLDPSGGVARTF
few	NA	TRBJ2-2	TRBV7-3	TGTGCCAGCAGCTTCGTCGGGTCGAACACCGGGGAGCTGTTTTTT	CASSFVGSNTGELFF
NA	TRBD1	TRBJ1-2	TRBV2	TGTGCCAGCAGAGAGGGACAGCCGGATGGCTACACCTTC	CASREGQPDGYTF
NA	NA	TRBJ2-7	TRBV27	TGTGCCAGCAGTCAATTTGGGACTCAGCAGTACTTC	CASSQFGTQQYF
NA	NA	TRBJ2-3	TRBV10-3	TGTGCCATCAGTGAGTCGCTACAGGCAGGCGATACGCAGTATTTT	CAISESLQAGDTQYF
many	TRBD1	TRBJ2-1	TRBV29-1	TGCAGCGTAGACAGGGGACTCTCCTACAATGAGCAGTTCTTC	CSVDRGLSYNEQFF
once	NA	TRBJ2-7	TRBV11-1	TGTGCCAGCAGCCCCCGGGGCGGGGCGCTCCCCTCCTACGAGCAGTACTTC	CASSPRGGALPSYEQYF